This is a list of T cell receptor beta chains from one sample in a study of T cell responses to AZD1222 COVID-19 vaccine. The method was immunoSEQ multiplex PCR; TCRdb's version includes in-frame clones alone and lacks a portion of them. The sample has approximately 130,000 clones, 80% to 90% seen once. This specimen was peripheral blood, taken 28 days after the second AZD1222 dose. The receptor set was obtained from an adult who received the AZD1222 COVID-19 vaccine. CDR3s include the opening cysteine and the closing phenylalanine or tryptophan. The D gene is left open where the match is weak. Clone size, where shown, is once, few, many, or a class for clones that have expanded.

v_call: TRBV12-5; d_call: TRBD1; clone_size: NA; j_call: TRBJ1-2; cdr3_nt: TGTGCTAGTACGGCGGGACAGAGCTATGGCTACACCTTC; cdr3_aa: CASTAGQSYGYTF
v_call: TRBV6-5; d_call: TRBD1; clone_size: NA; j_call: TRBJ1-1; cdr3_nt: TGTGCCAGCAGATGGGACAGCCTGAACACTGAAGCTTTCTTT; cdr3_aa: CASRWDSLNTEAFF
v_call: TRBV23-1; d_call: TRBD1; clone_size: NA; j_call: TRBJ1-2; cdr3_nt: TGCGCCAGCAGTCAATCTCTCGGACAGGGGGGAGATGGCTACACCTTC; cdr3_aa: CASSQSLGQGGDGYTF
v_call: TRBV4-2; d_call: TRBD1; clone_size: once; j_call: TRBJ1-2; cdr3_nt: TGTGCCAGCAGCCAAGCTACCGGGACAGGGGGGCACTATGGCTACACCTTC; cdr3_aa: CASSQATGTGGHYGYTF
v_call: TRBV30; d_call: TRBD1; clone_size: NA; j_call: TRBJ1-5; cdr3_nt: TGTGCCTGGGGACAGGATCAGCCCCAGCATTTT; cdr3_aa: CAWGQDQPQHF
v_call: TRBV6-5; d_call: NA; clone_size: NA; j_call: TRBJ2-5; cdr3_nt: TGTGCCAGCAGTTGGAGGGGTTTGGGGCGGGGCGAGACCCAGTACTTC; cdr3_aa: CASSWRGLGRGETQYF
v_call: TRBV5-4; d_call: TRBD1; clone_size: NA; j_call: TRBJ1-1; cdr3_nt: TGTGCCAGCAGCAAAGAACTACAGGGGGCCGACACTGAAGCTTTCTTT; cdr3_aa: CASSKELQGADTEAFF
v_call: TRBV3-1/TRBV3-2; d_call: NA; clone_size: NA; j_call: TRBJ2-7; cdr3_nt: TGTGCCAGCAGCACCTACAATACCTACGAGCAGTACTTC; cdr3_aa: CASSTYNTYEQYF
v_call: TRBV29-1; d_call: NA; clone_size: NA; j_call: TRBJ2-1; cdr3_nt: TGCAGCGTTCCCTTCGCCGCCAGGGCCAATGAGCAGTTCTTC; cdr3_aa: CSVPFAARANEQFF
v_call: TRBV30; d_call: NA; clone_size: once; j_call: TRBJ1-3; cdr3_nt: TGTGCCTGGCCCAGTCCGGGACCTCAACGGGCCGGAAACACCATATATTTT; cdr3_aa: CAWPSPGPQRAGNTIYF
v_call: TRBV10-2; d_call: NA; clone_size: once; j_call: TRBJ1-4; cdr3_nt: TGCGCCAGCAGTGAGTCGCGCGCGGAAGTTCATGGGGAAAAACTGTTTTTT; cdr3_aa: CASSESRAEVHGEKLFF
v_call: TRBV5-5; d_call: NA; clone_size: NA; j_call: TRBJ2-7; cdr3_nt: TGTGCCAGCAGCTTGGGTGTTGACAACTCCTACGAGCAGTACTTC; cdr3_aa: CASSLGVDNSYEQYF
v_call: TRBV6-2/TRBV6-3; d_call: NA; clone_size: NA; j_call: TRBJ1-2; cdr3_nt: TGTGCCAGCACCCCCCCGGGGGAAGGGCATGGCTACACCTTC; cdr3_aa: CASTPPGEGHGYTF
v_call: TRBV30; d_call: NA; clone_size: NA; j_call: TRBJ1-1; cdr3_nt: TGTGCCTGGAGTGTACACAGAAACACTGAAGCTTTCTTT; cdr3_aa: CAWSVHRNTEAFF
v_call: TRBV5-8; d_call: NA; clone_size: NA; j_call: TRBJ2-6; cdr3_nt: TGTGCCAGCAGCTTGCCTGGGGCCAACGTCCTGACTTTC; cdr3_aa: CASSLPGANVLTF
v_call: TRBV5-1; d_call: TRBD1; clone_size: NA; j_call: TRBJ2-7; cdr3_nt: TGCGCCAGCAGCACGACAGGGGGAGGATACGAGCAGTACTTC; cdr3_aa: CASSTTGGGYEQYF
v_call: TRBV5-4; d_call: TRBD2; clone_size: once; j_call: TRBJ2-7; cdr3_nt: TGTGCCAGCAGATCGACTAGCGGGAGCTCCTACGAGCAGTACTTC; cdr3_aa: CASRSTSGSSYEQYF
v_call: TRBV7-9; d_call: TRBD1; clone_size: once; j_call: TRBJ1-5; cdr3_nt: TGTGCCAGCAGCTCTACAGGGGACTCCTCCGAGCCCCAGCATTTT; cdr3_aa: CASSSTGDSSEPQHF
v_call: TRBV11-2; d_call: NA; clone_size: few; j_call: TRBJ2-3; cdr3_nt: TGTGCCAGCAGCTCCCGGACCCGAGATACGCAGTATTTT; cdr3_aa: CASSSRTRDTQYF
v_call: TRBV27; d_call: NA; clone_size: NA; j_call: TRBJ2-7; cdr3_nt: TGTGCCAGCAGTTTACGTGGGGATTCCTACGAGCAGTACTTC; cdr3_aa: CASSLRGDSYEQYF
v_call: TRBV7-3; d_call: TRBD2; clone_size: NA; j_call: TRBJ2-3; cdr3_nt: TGTGCCAGCAGCTCGGGACTAGCGGGGATGGCAGATACGCAGTATTTT; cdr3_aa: CASSSGLAGMADTQYF
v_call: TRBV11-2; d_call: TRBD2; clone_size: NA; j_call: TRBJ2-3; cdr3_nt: TGTGCCAGCAGCTTAGGGACTAGCGGGAGGGGAATCACAGATACGCAGTATTTT; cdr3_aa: CASSLGTSGRGITDTQYF
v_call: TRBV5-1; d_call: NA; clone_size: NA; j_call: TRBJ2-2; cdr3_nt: TGCGCCAGCAGCCCCACGGGTGGGGTTAACGGGGAGCTGTTTTTT; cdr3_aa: CASSPTGGVNGELFF
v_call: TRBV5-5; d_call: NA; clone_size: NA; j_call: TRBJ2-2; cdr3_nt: TGTGCCAGCAGCTTGGGGGCCTATGCCTACACCGGGGAGCTGTTTTTT; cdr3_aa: CASSLGAYAYTGELFF
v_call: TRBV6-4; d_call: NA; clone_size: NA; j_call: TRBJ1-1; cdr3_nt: TGTGCCAGCAGCGGTAGCCCGATGAACACTGAAGCTTTCTTT; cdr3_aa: CASSGSPMNTEAFF
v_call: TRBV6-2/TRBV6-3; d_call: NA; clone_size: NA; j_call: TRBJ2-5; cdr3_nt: TGTGCCAGCAGTTACCGTCTAGGGGAGACCCAGTACTTC; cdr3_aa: CASSYRLGETQYF
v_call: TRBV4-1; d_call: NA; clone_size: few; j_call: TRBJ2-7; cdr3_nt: TGCGCCAGCAGCCAACAGGGCGGGGCCGACTCCTACGAGCAGTACTTC; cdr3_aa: CASSQQGGADSYEQYF
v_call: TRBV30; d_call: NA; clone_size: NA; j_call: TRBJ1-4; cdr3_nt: TGTGCCTGGAGTGTCGGATCCAGCGGGAATGAAAAACTGTTTTTT; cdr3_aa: CAWSVGSSGNEKLFF
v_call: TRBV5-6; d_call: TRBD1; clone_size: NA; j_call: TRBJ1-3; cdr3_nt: TGTGCCAGCAGCTTCGGGACAGTCTCTGGAAACACCATATATTTT; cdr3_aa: CASSFGTVSGNTIYF
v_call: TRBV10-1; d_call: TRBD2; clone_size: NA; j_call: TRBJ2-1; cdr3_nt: TGCGCCAGCAGTGTAGCGGGGGGGGGTTCCAATGAGCAGTTCTTC; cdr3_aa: CASSVAGGGSNEQFF
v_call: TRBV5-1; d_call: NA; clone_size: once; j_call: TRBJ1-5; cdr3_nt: TGCGCCAGCAGCTGGGAAGGTGCGAACAATCAGCCCCAGCATTTT; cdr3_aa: CASSWEGANNQPQHF
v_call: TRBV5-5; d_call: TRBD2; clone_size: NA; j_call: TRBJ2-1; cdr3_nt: TGTGCCAGCAGTGGACTAGCGGGGCCGACCTACAATGAGCAGTTCTTC; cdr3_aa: CASSGLAGPTYNEQFF
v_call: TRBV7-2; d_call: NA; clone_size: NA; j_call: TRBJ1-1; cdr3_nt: TGTGCCAGCATCAACAGGGCGGATTACACTGAAGCTTTCTTT; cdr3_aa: CASINRADYTEAFF
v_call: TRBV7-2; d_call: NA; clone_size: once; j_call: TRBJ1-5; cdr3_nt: TGTGCCAGCAGCTTAGGGTTTAGGGGTGGCAATCAGCCCCAGCATTTT; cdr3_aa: CASSLGFRGGNQPQHF